The subject of this entry is one TCR beta chain. This CDR3 has 14 amino acids. Germline V CDR1 and CDR2: SEHNR, FQNEAQ (reference sequence). V lost 7 bases and J lost 7, with 14 bases in between. Only in-frame clones appear in the TCRdb table, and some are missing; sequencing was by immunoSEQ multiplex PCR. The table lists 90,000 to 100,000 clones, roughly 84% of them singletons. These data are taken from a study of blood T cell repertoires in COVID-19. Overall study: T cells, B-cell-depleted T cells, or PBMCs provided the cDNA or gDNA that served as material.

The chain combines TRBV7-9 with TRBJ1-6, with D tentatively TRBD1 (6 bases). Sequenced: peripheral blood. This TCR was sampled from a human donor in a cohort sampled during active COVID-19. The CDR3, as DNA: TGTGCCAGCACCCCGGACAGTAACAATTCACCCCTCCACTTT. Translating gives CASTPDSNNSPLHF.